Listed below are T cell receptor beta chains from one sample, sequenced in a study of OX40 agonist ivuxolimab in advanced cancers. Sequenced by immunoSEQ multiplex PCR; TCRdb stores in-frame clones only, minus some. This table holds 50,000 to 70,000 clones, about 85% found once. The sample here was CD4+ or CD8+ T cells sorted from blood, taken in a trial of the OX40 agonist ivuxolimab. Receptors were obtained from an adult with an advanced solid tumor such as melanoma, head and neck, liver or kidney cancer. Each CDR3 is given with its conserved first and last residue. D genes are given only for firm matches. Not every row has a clone size; where given, it reads once, few, many or a size class.

j_call d_call clone_size v_call cdr3_nt cdr3_aa
TRBJ2-3 TRBD2 . TRBV15 TGTGCCACCAGCAGGGGCGGGAGCGCAGATACGCAGTATTTT CATSRGGSADTQYF
TRBJ1-5 . . TRBV7-2 TGTGCCAGCAGCTTCGGAGAGAAACAGCCCCAGCATTTT CASSFGEKQPQHF
TRBJ1-1 TRBD1 . TRBV6-6 TGTGCCAGCGGGGGACAGAACAACTTGAACACTGAAGCTTTCTTT CASGGQNNLNTEAFF
TRBJ1-4 TRBD1 . TRBV19 TGTGCCAGTAGTCCCAGGGGGCCTTATTATGAAAAACTGTTTTTT CASSPRGPYYEKLFF
TRBJ2-5 . once TRBV5-1 TGCGCCAGCAGCTTGGCGGACAGAATACAAGAGACCCAGTACTTC CASSLADRIQETQYF
TRBJ2-7 . . TRBV7-2 TGTGCCAGCAGCTTAGGAATAGGGGATGAGCAGTACTTC CASSLGIGDEQYF
TRBJ2-2 . . TRBV5-1 TGCGCCAGCAGCTTCGGGCAGGGAGCGAACACCGGGGAGCTGTTTTTT CASSFGQGANTGELFF
TRBJ2-1 . . TRBV19 TGTGCCAGTAGTCTCTCTAGATACAATGAGCAGTTCTTC CASSLSRYNEQFF
TRBJ2-1 . . TRBV10-1 TGCGCCAGCAGCGGGGGGGGACAGGGCCTCGATGAGCAGTTCTTC CASSGGGQGLDEQFF
TRBJ1-3 . few TRBV9 TGTGCCAGCAGTCGGGGCGATGGAAACACCATATATTTT CASSRGDGNTIYF
TRBJ2-3 . . TRBV7-3 TGTGCCAGCAGCCCTGGGGGTGCCGGAGATACGCAGTATTTT CASSPGGAGDTQYF
TRBJ2-3 . once TRBV27 TGTGCCAGCAGTCCTTGGGACTCCCCCACAGATACGCAGTATTTT CASSPWDSPTDTQYF
TRBJ1-1 . . TRBV11-3 TGTGCCAGCAGCTTCTCGGAGAACACTGAAGCTTTCTTT CASSFSENTEAFF
TRBJ2-5 TRBD1 . TRBV5-1 TGCGCCAGCAGGGTGACAGGGCAAGAGACCCAGTACTTC CASRVTGQETQYF
TRBJ2-2 . . TRBV11-2 TGTGCCAGCAGGAGTACCGGGACGGTGACCGGGGAGCTGTTTTTT CASRSTGTVTGELFF
TRBJ1-2 . . TRBV5-5 TGTGCCAGCAGCTTGGCCTGGGGGGCGAGGGGCTACACCTTC CASSLAWGARGYTF
TRBJ1-4 . few TRBV27 TGTGCCAGCAGTTTATCCCCACTCCGAAGGACGAATGAAAAACTGTTTTTT CASSLSPLRRTNEKLFF
TRBJ2-7 . . TRBV6-5 TGTGCCAGCAGCCCCTACGGGGGGCCCGGTTATGAGCAGTACTTC CASSPYGGPGYEQYF
TRBJ1-4 . . TRBV5-1 TGCGCCAGCAGCTTGGGGTTGGGGACAACATCTGAAAAACTGTTTTTT CASSLGLGTTSEKLFF
TRBJ2-3 TRBD1 . TRBV5-8 TGTGCCAGCACCCCGGGACAGGGGCCGCGGGGTACGCAGTATTTT CASTPGQGPRGTQYF
TRBJ1-2 TRBD1 few TRBV28 TGTGCCAGCAGTACAATACAGGGGAAATTTGGCTACACCTTC CASSTIQGKFGYTF
TRBJ2-3 . . TRBV5-1 TGCGCCAGCAGCTCCACCGGGGCAGATACGCAGTATTTT CASSSTGADTQYF
TRBJ2-7 TRBD1 . TRBV10-3 TGTGCCATCAGTGAGTCAGGGGGCGGGTTTGACGAGCAGTACTTC CAISESGGGFDEQYF
TRBJ2-6 TRBD1 once TRBV6-5 TGTGCCACTGCGACAGGGGCCCTAGTGGCCAACGTCCTGACTTTC CATATGALVANVLTF
TRBJ1-3 TRBD1 . TRBV9 TGTGCCAGCAGCGGGGACAGTTTTAAGTATAGTCCCATATATTTT CASSGDSFKYSPIYF